This TCR beta chain was sequenced in a study of Graves' ophthalmopathy and Graves' hyperthyroidism. V lost 3 bases and J lost 13; bases outside the gene matches: 5. Looked up from germline, CDR1 is SGHVS and CDR2 is FQNEAQ. CDR3 length: 13 amino acids. Amplification from RNA transcripts yielded the TCR beta CDR3 regions. Second-round multiplex PCR came after first-round RT-PCR with HTBI primers. TCRdb reanalysed the multiplex PCR reads using MiXCR and keeps one entry per CDR3 protein. The profile covers approximately 640,000 distinct CDR3 sequences, with more than 40% appearing a single time and 2.5% to 3.5% taken by the ten largest.

The sequence was collected from an adult man with Graves' ophthalmopathy. Sequencing was carried out using peripheral blood. The genes are TRBV7-8 and TRBJ1-5; 11 bases are a match to TRBD1. In DNA, the CDR3 is TGTGCCAGCAGCTTGGACAGGGGGCTCGAGCAGCATTTT. This codes for CASSLDRGLEQHF.